Only a few counts were recorded for the clone carrying this T cell receptor (beta chain). The antigen is undetermined. This sample is part of a study of cytomegalovirus exposure and HLA in healthy donors. Study-wide results and limits: An analysis that came later showed most CMV-associated TCR beta chains appearing HLA-restricted. As was reported, the HLA-A and HLA-B alleles of most subjects were accurately predicted from TCR beta sequences.

The PCR employed 60 Vbeta primers together with 13 Jbeta primers. Assay: immunoSEQ multiplex PCR; the TCRdb copy retains only in-frame clones and omits some. The data show under 250,000 clones, with 65% to 85% seen just once and approximately 3% held by the top ten. This sequence originates from a woman aged 25 to 45 in good health and CMV-seronegative. Sequencing was performed on PBMCs.

This chain's CDR3 is CASRSGGDLGELFF. The CDR3 DNA is TGTGCCAGCAGGAGTGGAGGGGACCTCGGGGAGCTGTTTTTT. The chain joins TRBV6-1 to TRBJ2-2, with D possibly being TRBD2 (6 bases). V gave up 6 bases and J gave up 7 bases, with 15 bases separating them. The germline V gene encodes CDR1 MNHNS and CDR2 SASEGT. The CDR3 runs to 14 residues.